This T cell receptor beta chain was found in a study of T cell responses to AZD1222 COVID-19 vaccine. Regarding the study as a whole: Females outnumbered males among donors, who were mostly white British; clonal diversity was possibly underestimated. Every sample of the repertoires postdated the peak T cell response.

Remarks on this clone: Its target is unknown.

Produced via immunoSEQ multiplex PCR; TCRdb's table is partial and in-frame only. Counted here are some 140,000 clones, roughly 93% occurring once; the ten biggest clones make up about 3%. The clonotype comes from an adult in good health. The sequences come from peripheral blood, collected on day 0 of AZD1222 vaccination.

The CDR3 reads CASGEQLSGNTIYF. CDR3 coding DNA: TGTGCCAGTGGGGAACAGCTCTCTGGAAACACCATATATTTT. J is TRBJ1-3 and V is TRBV19; no clear D gene. Germline-derived CDR1 and CDR2 are LNHDA and SQIVND (reference sequence). The ends were cut back, 8 bases at V and 0 bases at J, with 11 bases in the middle. CDR3 size: 14 residues.